These 15 T cell receptor beta chains were all obtained from the same sample, sequenced in a study of T cell responses to AZD1222 COVID-19 vaccine (dated by TCRdb to the early 2020s). The protocol used for the library was the immunoSEQ multiplex PCR assay. The immuneACCESS repertoire file appears here via TCRdb, limited to in-frame rearrangements. These files lack a portion of the clones; in checked studies, under half of the deficit traces to unresolved V genes, and the cause of the others is not known. Across this sample there are over 120,000 clones, with about 90% seen only once. The ten top clones hold approximately 3.5% of the sample. In light of the paper, this sample's time point label describes: about 28 days (+/-7) after the second vaccine dose. The source was peripheral blood, collected 28 days after the second AZD1222 dose. The origin of the receptors is an adult who received the AZD1222 COVID-19 vaccine.

On this clone itself: The sample holds other DNA sequences that translate to the same CDR3. The CDR3 reads CASSPPGLAGGTDTQYF. CDR3 coding DNA: TGTGCCAGCTCACCACCGGGACTAGCGGGAGGCACAGATACGCAGTATTTT. The chain has TRBV18 and TRBJ2-3; 14 nucleotides align to TRBD2. The CDR3 runs 17 residues. Germline CDR1 reads KGHSH; CDR2 reads LQKENI. V was clipped by 0 bases and J by 1 base; unmatched bases: 0.

The chain employs TRBV2 and TRBJ2-7; 10 nucleotides align to TRBD2. The germline gives CDR1 SNHLY, CDR2 FYNNEI. The CDR3 consists of 15 residues. Trimming took 7 bases from V and 5 from J; bases not matched to a gene: 11. The CDR3 nucleotides read TGTGCCAGCATGAGGGAAGCGGGAGGGCCCGACGAGCAGTACTTC. It codes for CASMREAGGPDEQYF. The full variable domain, with the rest looked up from reference TRBV2 and TRBJ2-7, is EPEVTQTPSHQVTQMGQEVILRCVPISNHLYFYWYRQILGQKVEFLVSFYNNEISEKSEIFDDQFSVERPDGSNFTLKIRSTKLEDSAMYFCASMREAGGPDEQYFGPGTRLTVT.

The chain links TRBV5-5 to TRBJ1-5; 9 bases agree with TRBD1. This CDR3 region has 15 residues. Trimming took 4 bases from V and 2 from J; bases not matched to a gene: 4. Germline loops: CDR1 SGHKS, CDR2 YYEKEE (reference sequence). The CDR3 region is CASSLTGGGNQPQHF. In DNA form, the CDR3 reads TGTGCCAGCAGCCTTACAGGGGGCGGCAATCAGCCCCAGCATTTT.

The chain carries TRBV19 and TRBJ1-1, with D possibly TRBD1 on 5 matching bases. The germline CDR1 and CDR2 sequences are LNHDA and SQIVND (reference sequence). V was cut by 1 base and J by 5 bases, with 14 bases left in between. The length of the CDR3 is 15 residues. CDR3 in amino acids: CASSIVGQGGTEAFF. The DNA for the CDR3 is TGTGCCAGTAGTATAGTAGGGCAGGGAGGAACTGAAGCTTTCTTT.

V and J are TRBV15 and TRBJ2-2; D not resolved. The CDR3 is made up of 12 amino acids. Germline V gene lookup returns CDR1 LNHNV and CDR2 YYDKDF (reference sequence). Between the trimmed V and J ends, which lost 0 bases and 4 bases, there was a span of 0 bases. The DNA for the CDR3 is TGTGCCACCAGCAGAGACACCGGGGAGCTGTTTTTT. It yields the protein CATSRDTGELFF.

The rearrangement joins TRBV24-1 to TRBJ2-7; 8 positions agree with TRBD1. J was trimmed by 2 bases and V by 3 bases; bases with no gene match: 8. Looked up from germline, CDR1 is KGHDR and CDR2 is SFDVKD. The CDR3 contains 16 residues. CDR3 sequence: CATSDPGTGVPYEQYF. CDR3 DNA: TGTGCCACCAGTGATCCCGGGACAGGAGTCCCCTACGAGCAGTACTTC.

The chain joins TRBV28 to TRBJ1-2; D gene ambiguous. Per the germline V gene, CDR1 is MDHEN and CDR2 is SYDVKM. This CDR3 comprises 13 residues. With 2 bases removed from V and 6 bases from J, the gap between germline ends came to 10 bases. The CDR3 DNA sequence: TGTGCCAGCAGTTTAAGGAGGTCCGATGGCTACACCTTC. This gives the protein CASSLRRSDGYTF.

The V call is TRBV9, the J call TRBJ2-7, with D possibly matching TRBD1 (6 bases). Germline V CDR1 and CDR2: SGDLS, YYNGEE. V was trimmed by 3 bases and J by 4 bases, leaving 17 bases between them. CDR3 length: 15 residues. The CDR3 region is CASSASGTPLYEQYF. CDR3 DNA: TGTGCCAGCAGCGCGTCCGGGACACCGTTGTACGAGCAGTACTTC.

In its sample, this clone was seen once. The V call is TRBV19, the J call TRBJ2-1; TRBD1 agrees at 8 bases. Germline V gene lookup returns CDR1 LNHDA and CDR2 SQIVND (reference sequence). J lost 14 bases, V lost 6 bases, and 9 bases had no gene match. This CDR3 has 12 residues. The CDR3 region is CASRGQGGREFF. Here the CDR3 DNA reads TGTGCCAGTAGAGGACAGGGTGGAAGGGAGTTCTTC.

The chain combines TRBV28 with TRBJ2-5, with D possibly matching TRBD1 (6 bases). Germline loops: CDR1 MDHEN, CDR2 SYDVKM. V lost 3 bases, J lost 1 base, and 15 bases lay in between. The CDR3 covers 16 residues. CDR3 DNA sequence: TGTGCCAGCAGTTTGACAGGCGCTTTGACCCAAGAGACCCAGTACTTC. Translated: CASSLTGALTQETQYF. The complete variable domain, with remaining parts taken from reference TRBV28 and TRBJ2-5, reads DVKVTQSSRYLVKRTGEKVFLECVQDMDHENMFWYRQDPGLGLRLIYFSYDVKMKEKGDIPEGYSVSREKKERFSLILESASTNQTSMYLCASSLTGALTQETQYFGPGTRLLVL.

The chain couples TRBV18 to TRBJ2-5; D is perhaps TRBD1 (6 bases). V lost 0 bases and J lost 2, with 16 bases in between. Germline V gene sequence: CDR1 KGHSH, CDR2 LQKENI. The CDR3 has 17 residues. The CDR3 region has the DNA TGTGCCAGCTCACCACCGAGATTAGGGACAAGGCAAGAGACCCAGTACTTC. The encoded protein is CASSPPRLGTRQETQYF.

This clone came up once. The sample contains more than one DNA sequence encoding this CDR3. The chain employs TRBV20-1 and TRBJ2-7; D call uncertain. The germline gives CDR1 DFQATT, CDR2 SNEGSKA (reference sequence). The V gene lost 2 bases and the J gene lost 4 bases, with 3 bases spanning the gap. The length of the CDR3 is 10 residues. CDR3 sequence: CSARSYEQYF. CDR3 DNA sequence: TGCAGTGCTAGATCGTACGAGCAGTACTTC.

This chain joins TRBV10-3 and TRBJ2-3; 10 bases are shared with TRBD1. Germline CDR1 is ENHRY and CDR2 is SYGVKD. Trimming took 6 bases from V and 2 from J; bases not matched to a gene: 5. This CDR3 has 15 residues. The CDR3 loop is CAIRRTGGFTDTQYF. In DNA, the CDR3 is TGTGCCATCAGGAGGACAGGGGGTTTCACAGATACGCAGTATTTT.

V gene TRBV5-5 combines with J gene TRBJ2-7; D unclear. The CDR3 sequence is 16 residues long. V was clipped by 0 bases and J by 0 bases, with 13 bases between them. CDR1 is SGHKS, CDR2 YYEKEE, per germline (reference sequence). The CDR3 protein is CASSLGDIGYSYEQYF. CDR3 nucleotide sequence: TGTGCCAGCAGCTTGGGTGATATAGGGTACTCCTACGAGCAGTACTTC. The complete variable domain, with remaining parts taken from reference TRBV5-5 and TRBJ2-7, reads DAGVTQSPTHLIKTRGQQVTLRCSPISGHKSVSWYQQVLGQGPQFIFQYYEKEERGRGNFPDRFSARQFPNYSSELNVNALLLGDSALYLCASSLGDIGYSYEQYFGPGTRLTVT.

The chain joins TRBV4-1 to TRBJ2-1, with a weak D call TRBD1 (5 bases). Germline CDR1 reads MGHRA; CDR2 reads YSYEKL. V was pared by 1 base and J by 7 bases, with 23 bases between. The CDR3 runs 18 residues. CDR3 DNA sequence: TGCGCCAGCAGCCAAGGTTGGGGCGGAGCGATATCAGGGAATGAGCAGTTCTTC. Protein sequence: CASSQGWGGAISGNEQFF.